This T cell receptor beta chain was recorded in a study of CD8 T cells in Susac syndrome. With random hexamers, 0.5 to 1 ug RNA was reverse transcribed. TCRdb itself ran the immunoSEQ multiplex PCR reads through MiXCR, one entry per CDR3 protein. Of about 400,000 distinct CDR3 sequences in the sample, about 85% were seen once. The J segment lost 4 bases and the V segment lost 3 bases, leaving 16 bases of the junction unmatched. Germline loops: CDR1 MDHEN, CDR2 SYDVKM. The CDR3 extends over 18 amino acids. High-throughput TCR beta sequencing covered peripheral CD8+ and CD4+ T cells. The gene calls are TRBV28 and TRBJ2-7; 9 bases align to TRBD2. Input material: CD8+ T cells from PBMCs. The TCR comes from a human donor with multiple sclerosis. This chain's CDR3 is CASSLVTRGAGGMYEQYF. The CDR3 DNA is TGTGCCAGCAGTTTGGTTACTCGGGGAGCGGGAGGCATGTACGAGCAGTACTTC. Together with reference TRBV28 and TRBJ2-7, the CDR3 gives the full variable domain: DVKVTQSSRYLVKRTGEKVFLECVQDMDHENMFWYRQDPGLGLRLIYFSYDVKMKEKGDIPEGYSVSREKKERFSLILESASTNQTSMYLCASSLVTRGAGGMYEQYFGPGTRLTVT.